A single sample is the source of the 24 T cell receptor beta chains below, sequenced in a study of blood T cell repertoires in COVID-19. Clones were read by immunoSEQ multiplex PCR, and TCRdb kept only the in-frame ones, dropping some. Among about 310,000 clones, about nine tenths were seen once, and the ten largest hold 1%. Sequencing input: peripheral blood. The source of these receptors is a man aged 50 to 59 with active or convalescent COVID-19.

The chain uses TRBV7-3 and TRBJ2-3; tentatively, D is TRBD2 (6 bases). V was pared by 3 bases and J by 5 bases, with 15 bases between. CDR1 and CDR2 (germline): SGHTA, FQGTGA. CDR3 length: 15 residues. Here the CDR3 reads CASSFNAGSGDTQYF. The CDR3 DNA follows: TGTGCCAGCAGCTTCAATGCTGGTAGCGGAGATACGCAGTATTTT.

The V and J genes are TRBV7-2 and TRBJ2-7; a weak D match, TRBD2 (6 bases). The CDR3 totals 14 residues. CDR1 and CDR2 from the germline V gene are SGHTA and FQGNSA. With 8 bases removed from V and 2 bases from J, the gap between germline ends came to 16 bases. The CDR3 DNA sequence: TGTGCCAGCCGAATCCAGGGAGGCCCCTACGAGCAGTACTTC. Its translation: CASRIQGGPYEQYF.

This sequence joins TRBV10-3 and TRBJ2-2; D may be TRBD1 (6 bases). Germline loops: CDR1 ENHRY, CDR2 SYGVKD. This CDR3 spans 14 amino acids. The V and J ends lost 6 bases and 6 bases respectively, with 14 bases between them. CDR3 residues: CAIRTTGRSGELFF. CDR3 sequence (DNA): TGTGCCATCAGGACAACAGGGCGCTCCGGGGAGCTGTTTTTT.

V is TRBV6-5 and J is TRBJ2-7; D may be TRBD2 (6 bases). Trimming removed 0 bases from V and 7 bases from J, with 19 bases in between. CDR1 is MNHEY, CDR2 SVGAGI, per germline. The CDR3 consists of 16 residues. The DNA of the CDR3 is TGTGCCAGCAGTTACTCGAGGCCGCCTCACGGAGGGGAGCAGTACTTC. Its protein product is CASSYSRPPHGGEQYF.

About this clone itself: The same CDR3 is also encoded by other DNA sequences in this sample. CDR3 sequence: CASRPTVNTEAFF. The CDR3 DNA is TGTGCCAGCAGGCCGACAGTGAACACTGAAGCTTTCTTT. V is TRBV28 and J is TRBJ1-1; D is perhaps TRBD1 (5 bases). The V and J ends lost 6 bases and 0 bases respectively, with 8 bases between them. There are 13 residues in the CDR3. Germline V gene sequence: CDR1 MDHEN, CDR2 SYDVKM.

The V gene is TRBV2, the J gene TRBJ2-5; perhaps TRBD1 as D (6 bases). Germline CDR1 and CDR2: SNHLY and FYNNEI. Trimming shortened V by 7 bases and J by 2 bases, and 8 bases separated the two germline ends. CDR3 size: 12 residues. The CDR3 region is CASKDRQETQYF. The CDR3 nucleotides are TGTGCCAGCAAGGACAGACAAGAGACCCAGTACTTC.

This rearrangement joins TRBV11-2 to TRBJ1-2; D gene uncertain. Germline CDR1 is SGHAT and CDR2 is FQNNGV. This CDR3 has 12 residues. Trimming took 5 bases from V and 5 from J, leaving 9 bases between them. The CDR3 loop reads CASSPGPYGYTF. The CDR3 DNA reads TGTGCCAGCAGCCCAGGTCCATATGGCTACACCTTC.

The chain combines TRBV19 with TRBJ1-4; D is possibly TRBD1 (5 bases). CDR3 size: 16 residues. Germline CDR1 LNHDA, CDR2 SQIVND (reference sequence). V was clipped by 4 bases and J by 0 bases, with 12 bases between them. CDR3 amino acids: CASSTPGGATNEKLFF. The CDR3 DNA reads TGTGCCAGTAGTACCCCCGGGGGGGCAACTAATGAAAAACTGTTTTTT.

J is TRBJ1-6 and V is TRBV30, with TRBD1 identical over 10 bases. The CDR3 length is 15 residues. The ends lost 2 bases at V and 7 bases at J; junction bases unmatched: 5. Germline V CDR1 and CDR2: GTSNPN, SVGIG (reference sequence). DNA for the CDR3: TGTGCCTGGAGTCGGGACAGGGGAATCAATTCACCCCTCCACTTT. Translated, it gives CAWSRDRGINSPLHF.

The V gene is TRBV2, the J gene TRBJ1-5, with TRBD1 identical over 7 bases. Germline V CDR1 and CDR2: SNHLY, FYNNEI. The ends lost 6 bases at V and 0 bases at J; junction bases unmatched: 2. The CDR3 has 14 amino acids. The CDR3 protein is CASRGQVSNQPQHF. The DNA of the CDR3 is TGTGCCAGCAGAGGACAGGTTAGCAATCAGCCCCAGCATTTT.

V usage is TRBV7-9 and J usage is TRBJ1-6; D is undetermined. The length of the CDR3 is 15 residues. V lost 8 bases and J lost 6, with 17 bases in between. Germline V gene sequence: CDR1 SEHNR, CDR2 FQNEAQ (reference sequence). This CDR3 is CASRISGRSNSPLHF. CDR3 nucleotide sequence: TGTGCCAGCCGTATAAGCGGACGGAGTAATTCACCCCTCCACTTT.

The rearrangement links TRBV7-2 to TRBJ2-3; TRBD2 matches at 9 bases. Trimming cost V 2 bases and J 3 bases; bases outside gene matches: 6. The CDR3 loop spans 16 amino acids. Germline V gene sequence: CDR1 SGHTA, CDR2 FQGNSA. The CDR3 coding sequence is TGTGCCAGCAGCTTACGGCTTAGCGGGAGTACAGATACGCAGTATTTT. Protein: CASSLRLSGSTDTQYF.

The CDR3 sequence is CASSYGQGPNEKLFF. DNA for the CDR3: TGTGCCAGCAGTTACGGGCAGGGGCCGAATGAAAAACTGTTTTTT. This chain uses TRBV6-5 with TRBJ1-4; a possible D gene is TRBD1 (6 bases). The germline gives CDR1 MNHEY, CDR2 SVGAGI. V dropped 2 bases and J dropped 5 bases, with 12 bases sitting between them. The CDR3 totals 15 residues.

V and J are TRBV28 and TRBJ1-4; 11 positions match TRBD1. V lost 3 bases and J lost 11; bases outside the gene matches: 2. CDR3 length: 13 amino acids. Germline V CDR1 and CDR2: MDHEN, SYDVKM. CDR3 amino acids: CASSLGTGGKLFF. The CDR3 nucleotides read TGTGCCAGCAGTTTGGGGACAGGGGGGAAACTGTTTTTT.

The chain joins TRBV28 to TRBJ2-2, with 8 bases aligning to TRBD1. Germline CDR1 MDHEN, CDR2 SYDVKM. V gave up 6 bases and J gave up 2 bases; unmatched junction bases: 8. The CDR3 spans 16 residues. CDR3 in DNA: TGTGCCAGCAGCCCCGGGGACAGGCCTAACACCGGGGAGCTGTTTTTT. Translating it yields CASSPGDRPNTGELFF.

The chain joins TRBV15 to TRBJ2-3; maybe TRBD2 (6 bases). Germline CDR1 and CDR2: LNHNV and YYDKDF (reference sequence). The CDR3 sequence is 17 residues long. V lost 0 bases to trimming and J lost 0 bases, with 13 bases between them. CDR3 protein: CATSRDLGEASTDTQYF. CDR3 nucleotides: TGTGCCACCAGCAGAGATCTGGGGGAGGCTAGCACAGATACGCAGTATTTT.

The chain employs TRBV19 and TRBJ1-5, with D unclear. V lost 3 bases to trimming and J lost 5 bases, with 8 bases between them. CDR3 length: 13 amino acids. CDR1 is LNHDA, CDR2 SQIVND, per germline (reference sequence). The CDR3 sequence: CASSILADQPQHF. For the CDR3, the DNA is TGTGCCAGTAGTATCCTGGCAGATCAGCCCCAGCATTTT. Complete variable domain (other parts from reference TRBV19 and TRBJ1-5): DGGITQSPKYLFRKEGQNVTLSCEQNLNHDAMYWYRQDPGQGLRLIYYSQIVNDFQKGDIAEGYSVSREKKESFPLTVTSAQKNPTAFYLCASSILADQPQHFGDGTRLSIL.

The rearrangement uses TRBV4-2 and TRBJ1-5; 7 bases match TRBD1. CDR1 and CDR2 (germline): LGHNA, YNFKEQ. The CDR3 spans 14 residues. V gave up 4 bases and J gave up 4 bases; unmatched junction bases: 4. CDR3 protein: CASSRGQTNQPQHF. The CDR3 nucleotides read TGTGCCAGCAGCCGGGGACAGACAAATCAGCCCCAGCATTTT.

Here the CDR3 reads CASSMQTSYNEQFF. The CDR3 DNA reads as TGTGCCAGCAGCATGCAGACTAGCTACAATGAGCAGTTCTTC. The chain is built from TRBV9 and TRBJ2-1; perhaps TRBD2 as D (6 bases). The CDR3 has 14 residues. V was pared by 4 bases and J by 3 bases, with 11 bases between. Germline V gene sequence: CDR1 SGDLS, CDR2 YYNGEE.

Turning to this clone: Other DNA sequences in this specimen translate into the identical CDR3. This chain joins TRBV7-2 and TRBJ2-2; the D is unclear. V dropped 1 base and J dropped 2 bases, with 5 bases sitting between them. This CDR3 has 14 amino acids. In germline, CDR1 is SGHTA, CDR2 FQGNSA. Here the CDR3 DNA reads TGTGCCAGCAGCTTAGAACTTAACACCGGGGAGCTGTTTTTT. This sequence encodes CASSLELNTGELFF. Full variable domain (remainder filled in from reference TRBV7-2 and TRBJ2-2): GAGVSQSPSNKVTEKGKDVELRCDPISGHTALYWYRQSLGQGLEFLIYFQGNSAPDKSGLPSDRFSAERTGGSVSTLTIQRTQQEDSAVYLCASSLELNTGELFFGEGSRLTVL.

The table lists this clone with a count of one. V and J are TRBV7-9 and TRBJ2-7; D not certain. V lost 5 bases and J 0 bases, leaving 11 bases between the germline ends. CDR3 length equals 14 residues. Germline V CDR1 and CDR2: SEHNR, FQNEAQ (reference sequence). The CDR3 sequence: CASSTPPGSYEQYF. The CDR3 nucleotides read TGTGCCAGCAGCACACCGCCGGGCTCCTACGAGCAGTACTTC.

The J gene is TRBJ2-1, the V gene TRBV6-4; the match to TRBD2 covers 10 bases. Per the germline V gene, CDR1 is MRHNA and CDR2 is SNTAGT. Trimming at V came to 4 bases and at J to 4 bases, leaving 4 bases not matched to a gene. The CDR3 runs 15 residues. CDR3 in DNA: TGTGCCAGCAGTGCGCTAGCGGGGGAATACAATGAGCAGTTCTTC. It is translated as CASSALAGEYNEQFF.

V usage is TRBV4-1 and J usage is TRBJ1-5, with D perhaps TRBD1 (5 bases). The CDR3 contains 14 residues. Germline V gives CDR1 MGHRA, CDR2 YSYEKL. Trimming removed 0 bases from V and 6 bases from J, with 9 bases in between. The chain's CDR3 is CASSQDRGSQPQHF. DNA for the CDR3: TGCGCCAGCAGCCAAGATCGGGGGTCTCAGCCCCAGCATTTT.

The CDR3 DNA follows: TGCGCCAGCAGCTTCAGCGGTAGGCTTAACAATGAGCAGTTCTTC. Amino acids: CASSFSGRLNNEQFF. This rearrangement joins TRBV5-1 to TRBJ2-1; D perhaps matches TRBD2 (5 bases). Germline lookup yields CDR1 SGHRS and CDR2 YFSETQ. Trimming pared 2 bases from V and 5 bases from J, leaving 14 bases between. CDR3 length equals 15 residues.